This is a list of T cell receptor beta chains from one sample in a study of CD8 T cells in Susac syndrome. TCRdb re-called the immunoSEQ multiplex PCR reads through MiXCR, storing one row per CDR3 protein. The sample has around 130,000 distinct CDR3 sequences, approximately 95% seen once. The material sequenced was CD4+ T cells from PBMCs. Every receptor here comes from a human donor with multiple sclerosis. CDR3s include the opening cysteine and the closing phenylalanine or tryptophan. D genes are given only for firm matches. Not all rows give a size; the values are once, few, many and, for expanded clones, a class.

J	V	D	size	DNA	CDR3
TRBJ2-1	TRBV20-1	TRBD2	NA	TGCTCGCGCCCAGCGGGGACCAGGAATGAGCAGTTCTTC	CSRPAGTRNEQFF
TRBJ1-2	TRBV12-3/TRBV12-4	NA	NA	TGTGCCAGCAGTTTAGTGAGTCGGCAGGCTTCTAACTATGGCTACACCTTC	CASSLVSRQASNYGYTF
TRBJ2-5	TRBV7-8	NA	once	TGTGCCAGCAGCTTAGTTGGGGGCGGCCAAGCCGTCCAGTACTTC	CASSLVGGGQAVQYF
TRBJ1-1	TRBV29-1	NA	NA	TGCAGCGCTACAAAGGTCCCTAGGGCTGAAGCTTTCTTT	CSATKVPRAEAFF
TRBJ1-5	TRBV20-1	NA	NA	TGCAGTGCTAGCGCATACAGAAAAAATAGCAATCAGCCCCAGCATTTT	CSASAYRKNSNQPQHF
TRBJ2-3	TRBV18	NA	once	TGTGCCAGCTCACCACAAGATACGCAGTATTTT	CASSPQDTQYF
TRBJ2-5	TRBV28	TRBD2	NA	TGTGCCAGCACCTCCATCGGGATAGAGCGGGGGGGCAGACAGACCCAGTACTTC	CASTSIGIERGGRQTQYF
TRBJ2-7	TRBV6-1	TRBD1	NA	TGTGCCAGCAGTGAACCAGGGGGCGTAGGCGAGCAGTACTTC	CASSEPGGVGEQYF
TRBJ1-1	TRBV3-1	TRBD1	NA	TGTGCCAGCAGCCAAGGGAGAGGACAGGGGCAAATCCCTTTCTTT	CASSQGRGQGQIPFF
TRBJ2-7	TRBV20-1	TRBD2	NA	TGCAGTGCCCCACCGGCGGGCGGGAGGGCCTTCCGCGAGCAGTACTTC	CSAPPAGGRAFREQYF
TRBJ1-3	TRBV30	NA	NA	TGTGCCTGGAGTCCGGGGGACACCATATATTTT	CAWSPGDTIYF
TRBJ1-2	TRBV7-8	NA	NA	TGTGCCAGCAGCTCCGACACGGATACGACGGGTGGCGGCTACACCTTC	CASSSDTDTTGGGYTF
TRBJ2-2	TRBV4-3	NA	NA	TGCGCCAGCAGCCGGACACGCGAGCTGTTTTTT	CASSRTRELFF
TRBJ2-3	TRBV28	NA	NA	TGTGCCAGCAGTTTATCGACTACTCGCACAGATACGCAGTATTTT	CASSLSTTRTDTQYF
TRBJ1-2	TRBV24-1	TRBD1	NA	TGTGCCACCAGTGATTCCCGGGACAGGGGAGTGAGTGGCTACACCTTC	CATSDSRDRGVSGYTF
TRBJ1-5	TRBV3-1	NA	NA	TGTGCCAGCAGCCGGAACAATCAGCCCCAGCATTTT	CASSRNNQPQHF
TRBJ2-7	TRBV20-1	TRBD2	NA	TGCAGTGCTAGAGATCGCGTTAGCGGGGTTCGGTCCTACGAGCAGTACTTC	CSARDRVSGVRSYEQYF
TRBJ1-5	TRBV20-1	NA	NA	TGCAGTGCTAGTGACCCGAAAGCCGGGACATCTAATCAGCCCCAGCATTTT	CSASDPKAGTSNQPQHF
TRBJ2-4	TRBV20-1	NA	once	TGCAGTGCCCTCACAGGGTCCAAAAACATTCAGTACTTC	CSALTGSKNIQYF
TRBJ2-3	TRBV24-1	NA	NA	TGTGCCACCAGTGATATTAACACAGATACGCAGTATTTT	CATSDINTDTQYF
TRBJ2-5	TRBV20-1	NA	NA	TGCAGTGCTAGAGATCAGGAAGAGGAGACCCAGTACTTC	CSARDQEEETQYF